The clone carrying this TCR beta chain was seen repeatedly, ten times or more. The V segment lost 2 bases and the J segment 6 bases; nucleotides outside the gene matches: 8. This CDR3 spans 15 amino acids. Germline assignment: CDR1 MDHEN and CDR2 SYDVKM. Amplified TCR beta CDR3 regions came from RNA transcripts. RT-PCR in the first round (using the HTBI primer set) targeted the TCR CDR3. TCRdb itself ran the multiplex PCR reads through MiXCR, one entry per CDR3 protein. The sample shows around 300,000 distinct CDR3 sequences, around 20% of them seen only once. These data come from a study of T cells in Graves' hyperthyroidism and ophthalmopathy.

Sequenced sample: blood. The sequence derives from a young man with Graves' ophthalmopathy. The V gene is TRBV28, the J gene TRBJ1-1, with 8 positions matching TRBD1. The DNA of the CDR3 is TGTGCCAGCAGTTTAGTACAGGGGGTATTCGCTGAAGCTTTCTTT. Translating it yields CASSLVQGVFAEAFF.